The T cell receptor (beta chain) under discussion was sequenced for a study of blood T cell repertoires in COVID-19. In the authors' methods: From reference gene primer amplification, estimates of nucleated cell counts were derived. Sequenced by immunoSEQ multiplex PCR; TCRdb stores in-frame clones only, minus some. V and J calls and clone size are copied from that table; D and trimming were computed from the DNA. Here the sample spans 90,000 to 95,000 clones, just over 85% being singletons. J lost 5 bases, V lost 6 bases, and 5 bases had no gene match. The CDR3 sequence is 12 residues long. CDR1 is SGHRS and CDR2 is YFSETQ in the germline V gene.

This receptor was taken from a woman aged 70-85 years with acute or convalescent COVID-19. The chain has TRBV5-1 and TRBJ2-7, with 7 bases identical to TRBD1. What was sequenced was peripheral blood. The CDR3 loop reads CASTSQGDEQYF. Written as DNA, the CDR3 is TGCGCCAGCACGAGTCAGGGGGACGAGCAGTACTTC.